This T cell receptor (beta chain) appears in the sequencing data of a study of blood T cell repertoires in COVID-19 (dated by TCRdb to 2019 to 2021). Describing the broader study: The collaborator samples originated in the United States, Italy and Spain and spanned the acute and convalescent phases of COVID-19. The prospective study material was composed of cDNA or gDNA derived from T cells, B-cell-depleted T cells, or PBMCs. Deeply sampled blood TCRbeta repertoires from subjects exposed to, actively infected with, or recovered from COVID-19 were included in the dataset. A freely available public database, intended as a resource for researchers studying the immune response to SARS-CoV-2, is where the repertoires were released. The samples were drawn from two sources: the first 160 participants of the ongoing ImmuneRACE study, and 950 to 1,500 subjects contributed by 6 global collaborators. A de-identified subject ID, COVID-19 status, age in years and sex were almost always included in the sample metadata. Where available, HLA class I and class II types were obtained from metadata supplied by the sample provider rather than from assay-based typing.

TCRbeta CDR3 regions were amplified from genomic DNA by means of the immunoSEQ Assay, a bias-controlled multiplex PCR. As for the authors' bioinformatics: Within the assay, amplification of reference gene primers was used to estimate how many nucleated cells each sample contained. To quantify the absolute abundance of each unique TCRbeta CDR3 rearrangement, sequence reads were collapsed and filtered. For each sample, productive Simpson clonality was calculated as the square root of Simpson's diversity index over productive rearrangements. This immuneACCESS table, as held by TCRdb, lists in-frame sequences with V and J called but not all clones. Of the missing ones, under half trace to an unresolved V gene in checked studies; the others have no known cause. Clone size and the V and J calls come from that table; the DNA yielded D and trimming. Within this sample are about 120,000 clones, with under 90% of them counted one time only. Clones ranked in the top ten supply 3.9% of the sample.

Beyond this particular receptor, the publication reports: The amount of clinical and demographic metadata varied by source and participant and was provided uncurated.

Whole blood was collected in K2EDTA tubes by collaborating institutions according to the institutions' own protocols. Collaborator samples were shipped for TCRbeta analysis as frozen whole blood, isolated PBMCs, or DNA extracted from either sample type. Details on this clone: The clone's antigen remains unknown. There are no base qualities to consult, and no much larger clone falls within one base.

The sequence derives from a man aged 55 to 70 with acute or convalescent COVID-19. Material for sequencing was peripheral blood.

The sequence in DNA is TGTGCCAGCAGGGGACTAGCGGAGGGCCACGAGCAGTACTTC. Translated, it reads CASRGLAEGHEQYF. The rearrangement joined TRBV27 to TRBJ2-7, with TRBD2 identical over 11 junction bases. After removal of 6 bases from V and 5 bases from J, the junction retains 6 bases not matched to a gene. CDR1 MNHEY and CDR2 SMNVEV were looked up in the germline V gene (reference sequence). From the cysteine through the phenylalanine, the CDR3 covers 14 amino acids. Of all the DNA, just the CDR3 is kept, 42 bases in frame from base 1.